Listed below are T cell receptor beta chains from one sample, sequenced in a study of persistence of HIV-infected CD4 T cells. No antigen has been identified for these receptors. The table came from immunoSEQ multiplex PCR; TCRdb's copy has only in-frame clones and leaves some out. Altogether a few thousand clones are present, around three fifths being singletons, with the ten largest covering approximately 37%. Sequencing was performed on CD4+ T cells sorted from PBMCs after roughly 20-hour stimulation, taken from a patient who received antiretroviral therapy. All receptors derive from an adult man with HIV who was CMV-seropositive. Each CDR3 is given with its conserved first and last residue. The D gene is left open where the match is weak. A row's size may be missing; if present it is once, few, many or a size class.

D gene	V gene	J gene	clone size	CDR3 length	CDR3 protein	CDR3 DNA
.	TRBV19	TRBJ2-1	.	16	CASSLSGSGGAKEQFF	TGTGCCAGTAGTCTTAGTGGGAGTGGGGGGGCAAAGGAGCAGTTCTTC
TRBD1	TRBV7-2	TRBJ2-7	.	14	CASSPQTGTYEQYF	TGTGCCAGCAGCCCTCAGACAGGGACCTACGAGCAGTACTTC
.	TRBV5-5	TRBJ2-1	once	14	CASSLTGDGWEQFF	TGTGCCAGCAGCTTAACCGGGGACGGGTGGGAGCAGTTCTTC
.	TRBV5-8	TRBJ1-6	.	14	CASSLRGYNSPLHF	TGTGCCAGCAGCTTACGCGGGTATAATTCACCCCTCCACTTT
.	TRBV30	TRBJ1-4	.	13	CAWSTGANEKLFF	TGTGCCTGGAGTACGGGGGCTAATGAAAAACTGTTTTTT
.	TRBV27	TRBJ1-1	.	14	CASSLRAAGSEAFF	TGTGCCAGCAGTTTAAGGGCCGCGGGATCTGAAGCTTTCTTT
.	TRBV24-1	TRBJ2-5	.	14	CATSDPAETGTQYF	TGTGCCACCAGTGATCCCGCCGAGACCGGGACCCAGTACTTC
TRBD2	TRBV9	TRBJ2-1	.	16	CASSVGPSGGHNEQFF	TGTGCCAGCAGCGTAGGTCCGAGCGGGGGGCACAATGAGCAGTTCTTC
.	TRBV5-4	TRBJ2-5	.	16	CASSLGTVRIGETQYF	TGTGCCAGCAGCTTGGGTACGGTGCGTATTGGGGAGACCCAGTACTTC
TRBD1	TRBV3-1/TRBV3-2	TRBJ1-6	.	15	CASSQGQGFGSPLHF	TGTGCCAGCAGCCAAGGACAGGGCTTCGGTTCACCCCTCCACTTT
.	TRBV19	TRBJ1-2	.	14	CASSTPTGNYGYTF	TGTGCCAGTAGTACCCCCACAGGGAACTATGGCTACACCTTC
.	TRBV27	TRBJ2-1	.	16	CASSRPPGLHYNEQFF	TGTGCCAGCAGTCGACCACCGGGACTCCACTACAATGAGCAGTTCTTC
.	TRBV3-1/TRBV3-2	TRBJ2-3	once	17	CASSPQKAASSTDTQYF	TGTGCCAGCAGTCCCCAAAAAGCGGCCTCTAGCACAGATACGCAGTATTTT
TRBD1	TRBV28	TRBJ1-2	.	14	CASTPLTGGYGYTF	TGTGCCAGCACCCCTTTGACAGGGGGCTATGGCTACACCTTC
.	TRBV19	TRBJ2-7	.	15	CASSIAGRKTYEQYF	TGTGCCAGTAGTATTGCCGGCAGGAAAACCTACGAGCAGTACTTC
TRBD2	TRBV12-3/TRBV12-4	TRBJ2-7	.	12	CASSSGTSKQYF	TGTGCCAGCAGCTCCGGGACTAGCAAGCAGTACTTC
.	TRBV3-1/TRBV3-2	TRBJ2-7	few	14	CASSQELGSYEQYF	TGTGCCAGCAGCCAAGAACTCGGGAGCTACGAGCAGTACTTC
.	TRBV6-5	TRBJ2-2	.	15	CASGPLGVEHRGAVF	TGTGCCAGCGGCCCGCTGGGGGTCGAACACCGGGGAGCTGTTTTT
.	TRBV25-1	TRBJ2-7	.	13	CASSPRTFYEQYF	TGTGCCAGCAGTCCCCGGACGTTCTACGAGCAGTACTTC
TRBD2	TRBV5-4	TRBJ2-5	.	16	CASSSGLAGAQETQYF	TGTGCCAGCAGCTCCGGACTAGCGGGGGCCCAAGAGACCCAGTACTTC
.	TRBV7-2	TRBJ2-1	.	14	CASSPQTAYNEQFF	TGTGCCAGCAGCCCGCAGACAGCCTACAATGAGCAGTTCTTC
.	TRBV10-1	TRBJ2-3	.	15	CASSLTGGSTDTQYF	TGCGCCAGCAGTTTAACAGGAGGGTCCACAGATACGCAGTATTTT
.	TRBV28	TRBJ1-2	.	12	CASRPGTYGYTF	TGTGCCAGCCGCCCAGGGACGTATGGCTACACCTTC
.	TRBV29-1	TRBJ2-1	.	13	CSVRSGGGNEQFF	TGCAGCGTACGATCCGGAGGGGGCAATGAGCAGTTCTTC
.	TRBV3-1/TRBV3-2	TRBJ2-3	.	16	CASSRMTVSASDTQYF	TGTGCCAGCAGCCGCATGACAGTCTCAGCCTCAGATACGCAGTATTTT
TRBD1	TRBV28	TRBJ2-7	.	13	CASRPDRVGEQYF	TGTGCCAGCAGACCAGACAGGGTGGGTGAGCAGTACTTC
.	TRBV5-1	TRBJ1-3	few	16	CASSLATGPWGNTIYF	TGCGCCAGCAGCTTGGCCACCGGGCCCTGGGGAAACACCATATATTTT
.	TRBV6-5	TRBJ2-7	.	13	CASGAGRSYEQYF	TGTGCCAGCGGAGCAGGGCGGTCCTACGAGCAGTACTTC
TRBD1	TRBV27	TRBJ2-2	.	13	CASGHRGTGELFF	TGTGCCAGCGGTCACAGGGGCACCGGGGAGCTGTTTTTT
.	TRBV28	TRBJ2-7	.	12	CASNTGAYEQYF	TGTGCCAGCAATACCGGGGCCTACGAGCAGTACTTC
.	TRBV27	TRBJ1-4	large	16	CASSLGPQGGREKLFF	TGTGCCAGCAGTTTAGGGCCTCAGGGAGGGCGCGAAAAACTGTTTTTT
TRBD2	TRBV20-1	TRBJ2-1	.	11	CSASTSAEQFF	TGCAGTGCTTCCACTAGCGCCGAGCAGTTCTTC
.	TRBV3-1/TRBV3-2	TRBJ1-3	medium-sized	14	CASSPKASGNTIYF	TGTGCCAGCAGCCCTAAGGCCTCTGGAAACACCATATATTTT
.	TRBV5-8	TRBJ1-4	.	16	CASSLGLAATNEKLFF	TGTGCCAGCAGCTTGGGTCTGGCTGCAACTAATGAAAAACTGTTTTTT
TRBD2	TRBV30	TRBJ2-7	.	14	CAWSGGGGHGEQYF	TGTGCCTGGAGTGGCGGGGGGGGCCATGGCGAGCAGTACTTC
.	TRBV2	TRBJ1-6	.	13	CASSLFENSPLHF	TGTGCCAGCAGCCTTTTCGAGAATTCACCCCTCCACTTT
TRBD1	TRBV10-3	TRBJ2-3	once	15	CAISTGQGVTDTQYF	TGTGCCATCAGTACCGGACAGGGAGTCACAGATACGCAGTATTTT
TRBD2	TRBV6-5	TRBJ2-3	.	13	CASTSGYTDTQYF	TGTGCCAGCACTAGCGGTTACACAGATACGCAGTATTTT
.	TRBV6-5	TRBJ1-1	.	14	CASSSFDRNTEAFF	TGTGCCAGCAGTTCTTTCGACAGGAACACTGAAGCTTTCTTT
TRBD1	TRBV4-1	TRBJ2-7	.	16	CASSTGEGGRSYEQYF	TGCGCCAGCAGCACCGGGGAAGGGGGCCGCTCCTACGAGCAGTACTTC
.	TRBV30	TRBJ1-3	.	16	CACGHGQLSSGNTIYF	TGTGCCTGCGGGCACGGGCAACTTAGCTCTGGAAACACCATATATTTT
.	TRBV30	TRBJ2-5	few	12	CAWSVGGETQYF	TGTGCCTGGAGTGTGGGGGGAGAGACCCAGTACTTC
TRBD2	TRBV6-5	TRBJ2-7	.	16	CASSYAGQRGWYEQYF	TGTGCCAGCAGTTACGCAGGTCAGCGGGGCTGGTACGAGCAGTACTTC